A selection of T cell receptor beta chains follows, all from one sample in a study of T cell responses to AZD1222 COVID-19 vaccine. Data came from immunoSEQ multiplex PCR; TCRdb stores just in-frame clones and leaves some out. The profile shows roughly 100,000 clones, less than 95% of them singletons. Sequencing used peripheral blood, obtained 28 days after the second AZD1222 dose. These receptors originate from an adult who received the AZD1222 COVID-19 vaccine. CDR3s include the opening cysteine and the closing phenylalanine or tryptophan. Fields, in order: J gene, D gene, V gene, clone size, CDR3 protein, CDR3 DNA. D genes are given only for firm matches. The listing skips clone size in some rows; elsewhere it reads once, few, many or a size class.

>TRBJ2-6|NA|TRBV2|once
CASSELEGSGANVLTF
TGTGCCAGCAGTGAGTTGGAGGGTTCTGGGGCCAACGTCCTGACTTTC
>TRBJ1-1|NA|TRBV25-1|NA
CASSESGTSAEAFF
TGTGCCAGCAGTGAATCGGGTACGTCGGCTGAAGCTTTCTTT
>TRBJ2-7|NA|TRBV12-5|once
CASGAGRGTYEQYF
TGTGCTAGTGGGGCCGGGAGAGGAACCTACGAGCAGTACTTC
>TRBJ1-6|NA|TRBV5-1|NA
CASRGGPDNSPLHF
TGCGCCAGCAGAGGGGGGCCCGATAATTCACCCCTCCACTTT
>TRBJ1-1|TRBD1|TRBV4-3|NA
CASSQGGTGHTEAFF
TGCGCCAGCAGCCAAGGGGGGACAGGACACACTGAAGCTTTCTTT
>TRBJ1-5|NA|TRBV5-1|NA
CASSLMGNSNQPQHF
TGCGCCAGCAGCTTAATGGGTAACAGCAATCAGCCCCAGCATTTT
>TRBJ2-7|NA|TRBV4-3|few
CASSQEGGASNEQYF
TGCGCCAGCAGCCAAGAGGGGGGGGCCTCGAACGAGCAGTACTTC
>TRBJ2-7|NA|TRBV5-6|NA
CASSLWTSYEQYF
TGTGCCAGCAGCTTGTGGACTTCCTACGAGCAGTACTTC
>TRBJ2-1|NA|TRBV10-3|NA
CAISEGGSHNEQFF
TGTGCCATCAGCGAGGGGGGTTCCCACAATGAGCAGTTCTTC
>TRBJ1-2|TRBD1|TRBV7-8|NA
CASSLAETGFGYTF
TGTGCCAGCAGCTTAGCCGAGACAGGGTTTGGCTACACCTTC
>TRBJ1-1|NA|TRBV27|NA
CASSLGRVRGTEAFF
TGTGCCAGCAGTTTGGGGAGGGTTAGGGGCACTGAAGCTTTCTTT
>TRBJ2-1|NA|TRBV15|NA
CATSIHNEQFF
TGTGCCACCAGCATACACAATGAGCAGTTCTTC
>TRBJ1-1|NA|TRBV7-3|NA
CASSLNPLVGLNTEAFF
TGTGCCAGCAGCTTAAATCCCCTAGTTGGCCTGAACACTGAAGCTTTCTTT
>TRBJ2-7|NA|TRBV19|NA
CASSIDRRHLYEQYF
TGTGCCAGTAGTATAGACAGGAGACACCTCTACGAGCAGTACTTC
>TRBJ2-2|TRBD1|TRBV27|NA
CASRQGADTGELFF
TGTGCCAGCAGACAGGGGGCGGACACCGGGGAGCTGTTTTTT
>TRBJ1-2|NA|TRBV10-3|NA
CAITPRSTAEDYGYTF
TGTGCCATCACCCCACGGTCGACAGCAGAGGACTATGGCTACACCTTC
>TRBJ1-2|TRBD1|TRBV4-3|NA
CASSQGGRGNYGYTF
TGCGCCAGCAGCCAAGGCGGCAGGGGGAACTATGGCTACACCTTC
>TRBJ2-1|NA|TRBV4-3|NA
CASSPGFRNNEQFF
TGCGCCAGCAGCCCCGGCTTCAGAAACAATGAGCAGTTCTTC
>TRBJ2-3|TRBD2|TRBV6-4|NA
CASSSGDTDTQYF
TGTGCCAGCAGTAGCGGGGACACAGATACGCAGTATTTT
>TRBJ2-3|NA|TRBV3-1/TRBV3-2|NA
CASSRAADIGDTQYF
TGTGCCAGCAGCCGAGCCGCGGACATAGGAGATACGCAGTATTTT
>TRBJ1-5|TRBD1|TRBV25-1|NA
CASSGGQGAFSNQPQHF
TGTGCCAGCAGTGGGGGACAGGGGGCTTTTAGCAATCAGCCCCAGCATTTT
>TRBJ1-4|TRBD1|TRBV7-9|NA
CASSLSGGKTNEKLFF
TGTGCCAGCAGCTTATCAGGGGGGAAAACTAATGAAAAACTGTTTTTT
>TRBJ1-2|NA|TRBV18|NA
CASLTHRYTF
TGTGCCAGCTTAACCCACAGGTACACCTTC
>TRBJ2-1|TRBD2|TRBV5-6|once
CASSPRSLAGAEQFF
TGTGCCAGCAGCCCCCGAAGCCTAGCGGGGGCCGAGCAGTTCTTC
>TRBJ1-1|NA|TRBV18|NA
CASSPVQDTEAFF
TGTGCCAGCTCACCAGTGCAGGACACTGAAGCTTTCTTT
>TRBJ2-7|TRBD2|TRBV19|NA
CASSSGTSGQAGSYEQYF
TGTGCCAGTAGTTCCGGGACTAGCGGGCAGGCAGGGTCTTACGAGCAGTACTTC
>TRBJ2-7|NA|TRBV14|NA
CASSPRDPGYEQYF
TGTGCCAGCAGCCCCCGGGACCCCGGGTACGAGCAGTACTTC
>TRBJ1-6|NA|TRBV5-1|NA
CASSLAPTEGSPLHF
TGCGCCAGCAGCTTGGCTCCGACAGAGGGTTCACCCCTCCACTTT
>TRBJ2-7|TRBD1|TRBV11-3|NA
CASSLGEGTGVNEQYF
TGTGCCAGCAGCTTGGGTGAGGGTACAGGGGTAAACGAGCAGTACTTC
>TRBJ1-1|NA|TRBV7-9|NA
CASSFGGSEARVTEAFF
TGTGCCAGCAGCTTCGGGGGGAGTGAAGCCAGGGTCACTGAAGCTTTCTTT
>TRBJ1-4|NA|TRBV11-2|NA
CASSLSPRGNEKLFF
TGTGCCAGCAGCTTGAGCCCCCGGGGTAATGAAAAACTGTTTTTT
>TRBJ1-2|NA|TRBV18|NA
CASSVGDTYGYTF
TGTGCCAGCTCTGTAGGGGACACCTATGGCTACACCTTC
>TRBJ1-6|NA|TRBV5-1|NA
CASSSSTGQQHSPLHF
TGCGCCAGCAGCTCATCGACCGGTCAGCAGCATTCACCCCTCCACTTT
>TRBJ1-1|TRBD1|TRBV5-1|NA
CASNSGVQGVFNTEAFF
TGCGCCAGCAACTCAGGGGTGCAGGGGGTTTTCAACACTGAAGCTTTCTTT
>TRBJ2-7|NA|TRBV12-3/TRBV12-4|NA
CASRPQLTYEQYF
TGTGCCAGCAGACCACAGCTTACCTACGAGCAGTACTTC
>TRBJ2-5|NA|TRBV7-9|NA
CASSSTGGGIQETQYF
TGTGCCAGCAGCTCTACAGGAGGTGGAATCCAAGAGACCCAGTACTTC
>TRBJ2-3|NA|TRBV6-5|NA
CASRRTREETDTQYF
TGTGCCAGCAGACGCACCAGGGAGGAAACAGATACGCAGTATTTT
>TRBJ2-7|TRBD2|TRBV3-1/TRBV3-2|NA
CASSQLPRGGGQYF
TGTGCCAGCAGCCAACTCCCTCGGGGGGGAGGGCAGTACTTC
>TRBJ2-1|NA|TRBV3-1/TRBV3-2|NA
CATQKRATVHEQFF
TGTGCCACCCAAAAGAGGGCTACGGTCCATGAGCAGTTCTTC
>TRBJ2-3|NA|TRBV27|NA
CASSFWGQGRFGTQYF
TGTGCCAGCAGTTTTTGGGGTCAGGGTCGCTTTGGTACGCAGTATTTT
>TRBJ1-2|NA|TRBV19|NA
CASSPPQVYGYTF
TGTGCCAGTAGTCCCCCGCAAGTCTATGGCTACACCTTC
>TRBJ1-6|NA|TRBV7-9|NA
CASSGIYNSPLHF
TGTGCCAGCAGTGGCATTTATAATTCACCCCTCCACTTT
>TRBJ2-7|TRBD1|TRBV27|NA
CASSSSRTGIEQYF
TGTGCCAGCAGTTCCTCTAGGACAGGGATCGAGCAGTACTTC
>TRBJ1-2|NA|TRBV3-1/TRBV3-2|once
CASSQNTPNYGYTF
TGTGCCAGCAGCCAAAACACCCCTAACTATGGCTACACCTTC
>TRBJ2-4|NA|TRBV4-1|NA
CASSQDLPAKNIQYF
TGCGCCAGCAGCCAAGATCTCCCAGCCAAAAACATTCAGTACTTC
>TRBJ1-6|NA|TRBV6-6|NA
CASSREGLAAYNSPLHF
TGTGCCAGCAGCCGAGAGGGTTTAGCCGCCTATAATTCACCCCTCCACTTT
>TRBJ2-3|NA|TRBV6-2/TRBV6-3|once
CASSGRGASTDTQYF
TGTGCCAGCAGCGGCCGAGGCGCGAGCACAGATACGCAGTATTTT
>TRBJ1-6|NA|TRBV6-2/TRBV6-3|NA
CASSYSTGTRNSPLHF
TGTGCCAGCAGTTACTCGACCGGGACAAGAAATTCACCCCTCCACTTT
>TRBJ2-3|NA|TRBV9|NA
CASSQFTHTQYF
TGTGCCAGCAGCCAGTTTACCCATACGCAGTATTTT
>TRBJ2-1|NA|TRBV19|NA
CASRRGDSHNEQFF
TGTGCCAGTAGAAGGGGGGACAGCCACAATGAGCAGTTCTTC
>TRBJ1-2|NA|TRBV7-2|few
CASSLMEGMGGYTF
TGTGCCAGCAGCTTAATGGAGGGGATGGGCGGCTACACCTTC
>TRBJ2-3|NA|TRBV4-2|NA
CASSRYSGSLTDTQYF
TGTGCCAGCAGCCGATATAGCGGATCCCTCACAGATACGCAGTATTTT
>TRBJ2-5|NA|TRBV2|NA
CASSWGPSLGLETQYF
TGTGCCAGCAGTTGGGGGCCATCTCTAGGGCTAGAGACCCAGTACTTC
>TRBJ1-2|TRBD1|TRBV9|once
CASSVVGTGQLGGYTF
TGTGCCAGCAGCGTAGTAGGGACAGGCCAGCTCGGGGGCTACACCTTC
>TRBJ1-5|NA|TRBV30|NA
CAWSRGGGSQPQHF
TGTGCCTGGAGCCGTGGGGGGGGATCTCAGCCCCAGCATTTT
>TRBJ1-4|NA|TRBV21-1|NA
CASSKGQGEEKLFF
TGTGCCAGCAGCAAAGGACAGGGGGAGGAAAAACTGTTTTTT